Reported below is one T cell receptor (beta chain). Per the authors' pipeline: Counts of nucleated cells, estimated from reference gene primer amplification, were obtained. Only in-frame clones appear in the TCRdb table, and some are missing; sequencing was by immunoSEQ multiplex PCR. V, J and clone size are taken as reported in that table, and D and trimming were inferred from the DNA itself. Of about 480,000 clones listed, 70% to 90% are singletons. Across 24 US areas, participants ranged in age from 18 to 89 years. Researchers sorted participants into cohorts using their self-reported clinical history. These data originate in a study of blood T cell repertoires in COVID-19. Study-wide background: Sources were T cells, B-cell-depleted T cells, or PBMCs; the material itself was cDNA or gDNA.

Trimming shortened V by 6 bases and J by 6 bases, and 14 bases separated the two germline ends. The V gene's germline CDR1 is MDHEN and CDR2 SYDVKM. The CDR3 has 13 amino acids. The receptor was derived from a woman between 18 and 30 years old with acute COVID-19. Sequencing was carried out using PBMCs or T cells enriched from blood (not recorded which). The chain is built from TRBV28 and TRBJ1-1; D gene ambiguous. CDR3 sequence reads: CASRVPIVAEAFF. CDR3 nucleotides: TGTGCCAGCAGGGTCCCTATTGTTGCTGAAGCTTTCTTT.